The T cell receptor beta chain described here comes from a study of T cells after yellow fever vaccination. CDR3 length: 14 residues. In germline, CDR1 is SGHRS, CDR2 YFSETQ. Study results and caveats: One caveat is that FACS-sorted repertoires could contain abundant clonotypes contaminating from the bulk population. Among primary-vaccination clones, most reappeared after the booster, at 95% to 96% for CD4 and more than 85% for CD8.

This clonotype appeared a single time. What it binds is unknown. The junction departs from the called germline gene at one end, perhaps through a read error. UMIs and a universal primer site were added when TCR cDNA was made by 5'RACE template switching. Each CDR3 protein is one row after TCRdb ran MiXCR on the 5' RACE reads. The data show some 390,000 distinct CDR3 sequences, with approximately 6% seen just once and roughly 15% held by the top ten. The receptor was isolated from a man aged 25 to 40 who received the YFV17D yellow fever vaccine. Sequences were derived from PBMCs, sampled 5 days after the yellow fever booster vaccination. V and J are TRBV5-1 and TRBJ2-2; D is possibly TRBD1 or TRBD2 (6 bases each). DNA of the CDR3: TGCGCCAGCAGCTTAGGACAGATCACCGGGGGGCTGTTTTTT. Translated, it gives CASSLGQITGGLFF.